The sequence of this T cell receptor beta chain was determined in a study of identical twins. Study-wide findings and caveats: Abundant beta clonotypes from cord blood bore fewer insertions; memory repertoires lacked this pattern.

Carrying unique molecular identifiers, the cDNA also gained a universal primer site through template switching. From the 5' RACE reads, TCRdb called clonotypes with MiXCR, one entry per CDR3 protein. The table includes around 1.7 million distinct CDR3 sequences, roughly 35% detected once. No donor was unhealthy or non-Caucasian. Points on this clonotype: Its antigen is unidentified.

Germline V gene data show CDR1 as SGHRS and CDR2 as YFSETQ. After removal of 4 bases from V and 4 bases from J, the junction contained 7 bases not matched to a gene. The CDR3 is 16 residues long. Sequencing used cord blood. This TCR came from a newborn girl in good health. The chain combines TRBV5-1 with TRBJ2-1, with 11 bases identical to TRBD1. The CDR3 protein is CASSHQGQGDYNEQFF. The CDR3 region has the DNA TGCGCCAGCAGCCACCAGGGACAGGGGGATTACAATGAGCAGTTCTTC.